This T cell receptor beta chain comes out of a study of blood T cell repertoires in COVID-19. Study background: The study drew acute and convalescent COVID-19 samples from the United States, Italy and Spain.

Source study methods: The authors estimated nucleated cell counts from reference gene primer amplification. This table comes from immunoSEQ multiplex PCR, and its TCRdb copy is limited to in-frame clones, with some not included. The V and J calls and clone size come from that table; D and trimming were worked out from the DNA. This sample has some 430,000 clones; about 90% occur once, and the top ten carry about 0.6%. Germline CDR1 and CDR2: MNHEY and SMNVEV (reference sequence). The V segment lost 7 bases and the J segment 6 bases; nucleotides outside the gene matches: 16. This CDR3 has 17 amino acids.

The specimen was PBMCs or T cells enriched from blood (not recorded which). This receptor was identified in a man aged 18 to 30 who had recovered from COVID-19. The chain is built from TRBV27 and TRBJ2-2, with 8 nucleotides matching TRBD1. CDR3 protein: CASTSFGRQGRAGELFF. CDR3 nucleotides: TGTGCCAGCACGTCATTTGGGAGACAGGGGAGAGCCGGGGAGCTGTTTTTT.